This TCR beta chain was recorded in a study of PD-1 blockade in mismatch repair-deficient tumors listed by TCRdb under 2017. About the study as a whole: The trial enrolled 86 consecutive patients with approximately eleven mismatch repair-deficient cancer types between September 2013 and September 2016, all previously treated and progressing. Deep sequencing of TCR CDR3 regions was used to track tumor-associated T cell clones in peripheral blood of patients responding to PD-1 blockade.

For each enrolled patient, mismatch repair deficiency was established using either polymerase chain reaction or immunohistochemistry. Three patients who responded to pembrolizumab therapy underwent TCR sequencing. The phase II trial prospectively evaluated PD-1 blockade with pembrolizumab in advanced mismatch repair-deficient cancers, independent of tissue of origin. Peripheral blood T cell samples were serially collected before and at multiple times after PD-1 blockade was started. Blood sampling times were reported as weeks after the first pembrolizumab dose. Overall study results and their limits: After pembrolizumab, tumor-resident clones, which were often undetectable in blood before treatment, expanded rapidly and then contracted, generally ahead of radiologic responses.

Library creation used the immunoSEQ multiplex PCR assay. TCRdb took this table from immuneACCESS and kept in-frame rearrangements with V and J called. Such tables lack part of the clones; where checked against another copy, unresolved V genes explain under half of the gap, and the rest is unexplained. In this sample the table shows around 100,000 clones, about 83% of which occur a single time. Approximately 4.7% of the sample rests with the top ten. A remark on this clone: It has no known antigen specificity. No much larger clonotype is one base removed from it; base qualities were not supplied.

Sequencing was performed on peripheral blood, taken 60 weeks after starting pembrolizumab. The receptor was isolated from an adult with mismatch repair-deficient cancer.

The nucleotides are TGTGCCAGCAGTTATTCGGTTGCCGGGGGGCCCCAGCATTTT. Its translation reads: CASSYSVAGGPQHF. The chain is encoded by TRBV27 joined to TRBJ1-5, and TRBD1 may be the D gene, going by 5 matching bases. The CDR3 goes from the cysteine to the phenylalanine over 14 residues. Only the CDR3 part of the read is kept: 42 bases, read in frame from the first base. The junction shows trimming of 4 bases on V and 9 bases on J, plus 16 bases between the germline ends. CDR1 and CDR2, per the germline V gene (reference sequence), are MNHEY and SMNVEV.